This T cell receptor beta chain is from a study of T-cell memory formation after mild COVID-19. Study-wide results and caveats: A subset of responding clones appeared in pre-infection memory, suggesting cross-reactive memory joined.

Turning to this clonotype: Its antigen remains unknown.

V dropped 7 bases and J dropped 5 bases, with 11 bases sitting between them. Germline CDR1 and CDR2: SGHAT and FQDESV (reference sequence). This CDR3 region has 12 residues. TCRdb ran MiXCR on the 5' RACE reads and lists one entry per CDR3 protein. This sample carries over 150,000 distinct CDR3 sequences, less than 20% of them seen once, and the ten largest clones take 3.9%. The V call is TRBV11-1, the J call TRBJ2-5; D is ambiguous. The sequence was collected from a man aged 18 to 29 who had mild COVID-19 (a few samples of this study predate the infection). Cell type and time point are not known. The sequenced sample consisted of PBMCs or a T cell subset sorted from them (not recorded which). CDR3 coding DNA: TGTGCCAGCACGGGTGTTGGGGAGACCCAGTACTTC. Protein product: CASTGVGETQYF.